These 9 T cell receptor beta chains were all obtained from the same sample, sequenced in a study of blood T cell repertoires in COVID-19. The table came from immunoSEQ multiplex PCR; TCRdb's copy has only in-frame clones and leaves some out. The sample lists 25,000 to 35,000 clones; about 80% were seen once. The sample consisted of peripheral blood. The receptors originated from a man in his sixties or seventies with active COVID-19.

This chain uses TRBV5-4 with TRBJ2-3; 12 nucleotides match TRBD1. The trim removed 4 bases at V and 3 bases at J, leaving 6 bases unmatched. This CDR3 comprises 16 residues. Germline V CDR1 and CDR2: SGHNT, YYREEE (reference sequence). This CDR3 reads CASSPGTGGRTDTQYF. CDR3 nucleotide sequence: TGTGCCAGCAGCCCAGGGACAGGGGGCCGGACAGATACGCAGTATTTT. Full variable domain (outside the CDR3, taken from reference TRBV5-4 and TRBJ2-3): ETGVTQSPTHLIKTRGQQVTLRCSSQSGHNTVSWYQQALGQGPQFIFQYYREEENGRGNFPPRFSGLQFPNYSSELNVNALELDDSALYLCASSPGTGGRTDTQYFGPGTRLTVL.

This clone was seen a few times. V is TRBV10-2 and J is TRBJ2-5, with TRBD2 matching over 12 bases. V lost 2 bases and J lost 5; bases outside the gene matches: 0. This CDR3 comprises 14 residues. The germline V gene has CDR1 WSHSY and CDR2 SAAADI. CDR3 sequence (DNA): TGCGCCAGCAGTGAGACTAGCGGGGGGGAGACCCAGTACTTC. Translating gives CASSETSGGETQYF.

The chain employs TRBV11-2 and TRBJ2-1, with TRBD2 matching 8 bases. The CDR3 has 15 residues. CDR1 is SGHAT and CDR2 is FQNNGV in the germline V gene. V trimming: 2 bases; J trimming: 9 bases; junction bases outside the gene matches: 9. CDR3 residues: CASSLRRGEAGEQFF. The CDR3 DNA reads as TGTGCCAGCAGCTTAAGGCGGGGGGAGGCGGGTGAGCAGTTCTTC.

This sequence joins TRBV5-4 and TRBJ1-6, with D possibly TRBD1 on 5 matching bases. This CDR3 comprises 13 residues. The V end lost 4 bases, the J end lost 8 bases, and 10 bases lay between the germline ends. Germline loops: CDR1 SGHNT, CDR2 YYREEE (reference sequence). CDR3 in amino acids: CASSVRVDSPLHF. DNA for the CDR3: TGTGCCAGCAGCGTCAGGGTTGATTCACCCCTCCACTTT.

The V and J genes are TRBV19 and TRBJ2-5; maybe TRBD1 (5 bases). V dropped 5 bases and J dropped 3 bases, with 13 bases sitting between them. Germline V lookup: CDR1 LNHDA, CDR2 SQIVND (reference sequence). This CDR3 region has 14 residues. CDR3 nucleotide sequence: TGTGCCAGTAGTCTGACAGCAATGAAAGAGACCCAGTACTTC. Protein sequence: CASSLTAMKETQYF.

The rearrangement uses TRBV28 and TRBJ2-7, with 11 bases fitting TRBD1. Unmatched junction bases numbered 3, after V lost 2 bases and J lost 3 bases. Germline V gene sequence: CDR1 MDHEN, CDR2 SYDVKM. CDR3 length: 15 amino acids. CDR3 in DNA: TGTGCCAGCAGTTTAACTGGGACAGGGGGCTACGAGCAGTACTTC. It codes for CASSLTGTGGYEQYF.

V gene TRBV19 combines with J gene TRBJ1-5; 9 bases agree with TRBD1. V lost 2 bases, J lost 4 bases, and 9 bases stayed unmatched. From germline, CDR1 is LNHDA and CDR2 SQIVND (reference sequence). The length of the CDR3 is 17 residues. The CDR3, as DNA: TGTGCCAGTAGTATAAGGACAGGGGCAGTTGGGAATCAGCCCCAGCATTTT. This gives the protein CASSIRTGAVGNQPQHF.

This chain uses TRBV19 with TRBJ1-1, with a tentative D call TRBD1 (6 bases). Germline CDR1 and CDR2: LNHDA and SQIVND (reference sequence). The CDR3 loop spans 14 amino acids. Trimming left V 6 bases short and J 5 bases short, with 16 bases between. As DNA, the CDR3 is TGTGCCAGTAGCCTCGGGGGGGGCCGGACTGAAGCTTTCTTT. Its translation: CASSLGGGRTEAFF.

In this sample, this clone turned up a few times. The chain links TRBV29-1 to TRBJ2-5; 8 positions match TRBD2. V trimming: 8 bases; J trimming: 5 bases; junction bases outside the gene matches: 13. Germline V gives CDR1 SQVTM, CDR2 ANQGSEA. The CDR3 has 14 amino acids. CDR3 nucleotides: TGCAGCCCCAACAGCGGGGGCGCGAAGGAGACCCAGTACTTC. Its protein product is CSPNSGGAKETQYF.